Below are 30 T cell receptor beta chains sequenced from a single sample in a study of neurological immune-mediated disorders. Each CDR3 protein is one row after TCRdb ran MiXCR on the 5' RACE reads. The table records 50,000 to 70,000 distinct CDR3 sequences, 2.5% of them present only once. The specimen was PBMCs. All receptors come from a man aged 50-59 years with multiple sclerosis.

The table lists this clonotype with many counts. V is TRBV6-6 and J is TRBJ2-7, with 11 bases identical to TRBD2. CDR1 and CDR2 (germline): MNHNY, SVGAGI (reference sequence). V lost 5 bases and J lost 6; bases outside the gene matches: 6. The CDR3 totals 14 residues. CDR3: CASSAGTSGPEQYF. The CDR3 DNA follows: TGTGCCAGCAGTGCCGGGACTAGCGGACCCGAGCAGTACTTC.

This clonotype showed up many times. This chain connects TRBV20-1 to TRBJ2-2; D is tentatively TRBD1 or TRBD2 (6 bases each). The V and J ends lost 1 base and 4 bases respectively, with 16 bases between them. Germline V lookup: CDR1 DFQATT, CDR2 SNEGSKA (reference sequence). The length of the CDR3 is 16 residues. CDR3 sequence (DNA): TGCAGTGCTAGAGGGCCGGGACAAGCGGGCACCGGGGAGCTGTTTTTT. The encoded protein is CSARGPGQAGTGELFF.

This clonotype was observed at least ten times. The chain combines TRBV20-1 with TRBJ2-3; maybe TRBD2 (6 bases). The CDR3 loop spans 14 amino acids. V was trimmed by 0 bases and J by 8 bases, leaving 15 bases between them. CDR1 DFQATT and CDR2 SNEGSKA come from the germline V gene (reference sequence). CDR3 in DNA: TGCAGTGCTAGAGAACCCCGGGACTTGGGTACGCAGTATTTT. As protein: CSAREPRDLGTQYF.

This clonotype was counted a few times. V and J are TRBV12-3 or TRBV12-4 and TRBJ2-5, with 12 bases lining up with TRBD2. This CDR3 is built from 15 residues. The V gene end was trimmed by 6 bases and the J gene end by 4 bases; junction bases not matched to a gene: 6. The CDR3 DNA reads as TGTGCCAGCAGCGTACTGACTAGCGGGAGAGAGACCCAGTACTTC. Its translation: CASSVLTSGRETQYF.

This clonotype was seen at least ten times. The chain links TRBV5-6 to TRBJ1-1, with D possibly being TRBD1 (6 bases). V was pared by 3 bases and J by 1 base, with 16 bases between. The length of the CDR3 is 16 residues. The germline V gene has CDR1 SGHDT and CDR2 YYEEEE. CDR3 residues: CASSSTRGWTNTEAFF. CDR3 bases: TGTGCCAGCAGCTCCACCAGGGGATGGACGAACACTGAAGCTTTCTTT.

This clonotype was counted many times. The CDR3 spells CASRWTSGSTDTQYF. CDR3 DNA: TGTGCCAGCAGGTGGACTAGCGGCTCCACAGATACGCAGTATTTT. V gene TRBV27 combines with J gene TRBJ2-3, with 10 bases lining up with TRBD2. Germline trimming cut 6 bases from V and 2 bases from J; bases unmatched to any gene: 5. This CDR3 has 15 residues. Germline V gene sequence: CDR1 MNHEY, CDR2 SMNVEV (reference sequence).

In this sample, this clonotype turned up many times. CDR3 sequence (DNA): TGTGCCAGCAGCTCCACCAGACCTGTAACAGATACGCAGTATTTT. This translates into CASSSTRPVTDTQYF. The V and J genes are TRBV7-9 and TRBJ2-3; the D is unclear. The CDR3 contains 15 residues. Germline V gene sequence: CDR1 SEHNR, CDR2 FQNEAQ (reference sequence). Between the trimmed V and J ends, which lost 4 bases and 3 bases, there was a span of 14 bases.

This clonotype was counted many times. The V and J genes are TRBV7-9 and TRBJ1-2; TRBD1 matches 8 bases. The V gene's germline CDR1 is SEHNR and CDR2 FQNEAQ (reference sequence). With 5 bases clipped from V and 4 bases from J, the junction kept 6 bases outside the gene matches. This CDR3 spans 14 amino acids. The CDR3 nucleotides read TGTGCCAGCAGCCCGGCCGGGACAGGCTATGGCTACACCTTC. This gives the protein CASSPAGTGYGYTF. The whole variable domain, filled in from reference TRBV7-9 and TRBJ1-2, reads DTGVSQNPRHKITKRGQNVTFRCDPISEHNRLYWYRQTLGQGPEFLTYFQNEAQLEKSRLLSDRFSAERPKGSFSTLEIQRTEQGDSAMYLCASSPAGTGYGYTFGSGTRLTVV.

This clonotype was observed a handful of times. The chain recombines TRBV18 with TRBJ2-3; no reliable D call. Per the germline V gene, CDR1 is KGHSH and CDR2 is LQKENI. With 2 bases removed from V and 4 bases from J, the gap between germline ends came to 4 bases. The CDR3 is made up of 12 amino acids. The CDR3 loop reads CASSPMADTQYF. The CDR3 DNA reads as TGTGCCAGCTCACCAATGGCAGATACGCAGTATTTT.

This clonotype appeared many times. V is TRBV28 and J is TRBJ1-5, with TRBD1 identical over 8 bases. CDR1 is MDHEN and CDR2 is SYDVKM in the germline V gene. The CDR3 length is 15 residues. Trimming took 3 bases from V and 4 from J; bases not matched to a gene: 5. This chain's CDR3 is CASSFGQGENQPQHF. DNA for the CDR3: TGTGCCAGCAGTTTCGGACAGGGAGAGAATCAGCCCCAGCATTTT.

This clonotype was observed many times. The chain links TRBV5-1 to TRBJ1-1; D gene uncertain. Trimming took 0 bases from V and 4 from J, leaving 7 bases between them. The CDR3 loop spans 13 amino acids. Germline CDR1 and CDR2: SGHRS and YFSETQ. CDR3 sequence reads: CASSLGAGTEAFF. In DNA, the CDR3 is TGCGCCAGCAGCTTGGGGGCCGGCACTGAAGCTTTCTTT.

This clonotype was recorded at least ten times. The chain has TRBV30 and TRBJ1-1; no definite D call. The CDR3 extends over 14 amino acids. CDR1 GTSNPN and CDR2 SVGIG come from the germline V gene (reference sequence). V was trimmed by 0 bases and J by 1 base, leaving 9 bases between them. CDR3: CAWSVGSWNTEAFF. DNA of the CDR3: TGTGCCTGGAGTGTAGGTAGCTGGAACACTGAAGCTTTCTTT. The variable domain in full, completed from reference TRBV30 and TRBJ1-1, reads SQTIHQWPATLVQPVGSPLSLECTVEGTSNPNLYWYRQAAGRGLQLLFYSVGIGQISSEVPQNLSASRPQDRQFILSSKKLLLSDSGFYLCAWSVGSWNTEAFFGQGTRLTVV.

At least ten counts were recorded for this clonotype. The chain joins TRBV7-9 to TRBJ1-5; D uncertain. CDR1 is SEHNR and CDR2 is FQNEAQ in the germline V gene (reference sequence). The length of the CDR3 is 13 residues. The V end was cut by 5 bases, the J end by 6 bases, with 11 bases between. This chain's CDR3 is CASSPAGSQPQHF. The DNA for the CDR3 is TGTGCCAGCAGCCCAGCGGGGAGTCAGCCCCAGCATTTT.

The CDR3 region is CASSLVGGNQPQHF. DNA for the CDR3: TGTGCCAGCAGCTTAGTTGGGGGAAACCAGCCCCAGCATTTT. This chain joins TRBV7-6 and TRBJ1-5; possibly TRBD1 for D (5 bases). In germline, CDR1 is SGHVS, CDR2 FNYEAQ. CDR3 length: 14 amino acids. Trimming pared 1 base from V and 7 bases from J, leaving 11 bases between.

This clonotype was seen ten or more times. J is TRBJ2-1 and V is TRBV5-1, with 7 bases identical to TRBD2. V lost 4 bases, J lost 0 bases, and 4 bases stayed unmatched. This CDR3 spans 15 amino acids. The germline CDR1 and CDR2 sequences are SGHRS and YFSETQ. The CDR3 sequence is CASSTSASSYNEQFF. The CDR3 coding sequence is TGCGCCAGCAGCACTAGCGCGAGCTCCTACAATGAGCAGTTCTTC.

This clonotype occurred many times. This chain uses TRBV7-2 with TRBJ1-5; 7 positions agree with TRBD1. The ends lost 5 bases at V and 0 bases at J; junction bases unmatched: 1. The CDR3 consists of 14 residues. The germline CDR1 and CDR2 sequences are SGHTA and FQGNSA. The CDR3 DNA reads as TGTGCCAGCAGCCGGGACAGTAGCAATCAGCCCCAGCATTTT. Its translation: CASSRDSSNQPQHF.

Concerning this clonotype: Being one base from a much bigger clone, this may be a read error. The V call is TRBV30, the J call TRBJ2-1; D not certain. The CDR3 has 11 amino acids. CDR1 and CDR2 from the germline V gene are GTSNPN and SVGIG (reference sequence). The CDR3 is CDWSVRSEQFF. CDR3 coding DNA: TGTGACTGGAGTGTACGGAGTGAGCAGTTCTTC.

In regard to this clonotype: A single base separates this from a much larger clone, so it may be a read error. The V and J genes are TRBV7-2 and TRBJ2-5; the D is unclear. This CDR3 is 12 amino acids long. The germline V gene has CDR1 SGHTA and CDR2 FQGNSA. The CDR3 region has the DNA TGTGCCAGCACACGGCTCCAAGAGAACCAGTACTTC. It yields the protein CASTRLQENQYF.

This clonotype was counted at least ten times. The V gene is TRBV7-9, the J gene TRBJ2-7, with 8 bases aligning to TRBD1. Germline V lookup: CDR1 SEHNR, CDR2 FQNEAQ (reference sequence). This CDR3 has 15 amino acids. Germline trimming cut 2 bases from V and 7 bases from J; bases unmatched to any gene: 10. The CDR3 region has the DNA TGTGCCAGCAGCTTACAGGGGGCCCGAGGTGGGGAGCAGTACTTC. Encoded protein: CASSLQGARGGEQYF.

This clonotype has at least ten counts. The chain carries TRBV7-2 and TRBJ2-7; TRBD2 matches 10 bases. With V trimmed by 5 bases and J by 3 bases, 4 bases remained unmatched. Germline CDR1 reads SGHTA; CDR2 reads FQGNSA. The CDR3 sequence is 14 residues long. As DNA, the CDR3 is TGTGCCAGCAGCCCCTGGACTAGCGGCTACGAGCAGTACTTC. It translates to CASSPWTSGYEQYF.

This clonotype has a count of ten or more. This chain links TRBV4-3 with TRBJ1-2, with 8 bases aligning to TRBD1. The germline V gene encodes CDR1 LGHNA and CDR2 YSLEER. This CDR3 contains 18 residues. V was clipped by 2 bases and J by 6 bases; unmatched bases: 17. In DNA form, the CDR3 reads TGCGCCAGCAGCCAACAAATGGAGCGGGACAGGTGGTTGGATGGCTACACCTTC. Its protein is CASSQQMERDRWLDGYTF.

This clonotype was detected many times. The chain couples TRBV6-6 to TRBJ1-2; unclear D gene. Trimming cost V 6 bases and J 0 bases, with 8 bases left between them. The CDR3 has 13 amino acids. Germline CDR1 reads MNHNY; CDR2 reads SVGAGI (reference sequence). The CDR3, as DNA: TGTGCCAGCAGGACTCGATCTAACTATGGCTACACCTTC. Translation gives CASRTRSNYGYTF.

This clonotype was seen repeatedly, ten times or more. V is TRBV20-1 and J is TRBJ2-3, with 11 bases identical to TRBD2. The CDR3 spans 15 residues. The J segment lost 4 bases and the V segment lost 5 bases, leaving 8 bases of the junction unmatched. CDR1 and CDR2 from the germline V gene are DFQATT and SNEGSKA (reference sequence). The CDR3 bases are TGCAGTGCTTTTAGCGGGGGGGCTTTCGCAGATACGCAGTATTTT. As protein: CSAFSGGAFADTQYF.

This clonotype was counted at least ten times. CDR3 sequence reads: CASSLDRSGNPRGYTF. Written as DNA, the CDR3 is TGTGCCAGCAGCTTAGACAGGTCTGGCAACCCTCGGGGCTACACCTTC. The rearrangement uses TRBV5-6 and TRBJ1-2; tentative D call: TRBD1 (6 bases). The germline gives CDR1 SGHDT, CDR2 YYEEEE. Between the trimmed V and J ends, which lost 2 bases and 8 bases, there was a span of 22 bases. The CDR3 spans 16 residues.

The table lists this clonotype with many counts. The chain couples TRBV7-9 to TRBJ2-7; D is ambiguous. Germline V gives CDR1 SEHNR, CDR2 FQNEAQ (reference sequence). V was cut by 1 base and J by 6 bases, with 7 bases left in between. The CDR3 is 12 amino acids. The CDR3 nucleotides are TGTGCCAGCAGCTTAGAGGTTTTCGAGCAGTACTTC. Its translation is CASSLEVFEQYF.

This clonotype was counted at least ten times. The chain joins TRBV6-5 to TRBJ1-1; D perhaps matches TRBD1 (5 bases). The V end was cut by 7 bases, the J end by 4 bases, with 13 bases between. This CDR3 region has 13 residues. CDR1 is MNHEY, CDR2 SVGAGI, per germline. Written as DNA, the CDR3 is TGTGCCAGCACCGGGTCAGGGCGCACTGAAGCTTTCTTT. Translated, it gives CASTGSGRTEAFF.

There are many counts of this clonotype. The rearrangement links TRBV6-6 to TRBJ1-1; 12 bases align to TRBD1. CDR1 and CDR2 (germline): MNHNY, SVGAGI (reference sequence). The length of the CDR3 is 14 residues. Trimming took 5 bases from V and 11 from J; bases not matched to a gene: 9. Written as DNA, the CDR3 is TGTGCCAGCAGTCACCGGGACAGGGGGCCGGGTGCTTTCTTT. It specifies CASSHRDRGPGAFF.

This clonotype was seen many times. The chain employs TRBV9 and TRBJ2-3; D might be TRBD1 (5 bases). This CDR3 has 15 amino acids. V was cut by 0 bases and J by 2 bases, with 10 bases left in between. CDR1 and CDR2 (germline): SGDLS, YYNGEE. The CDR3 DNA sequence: TGTGCCAGCAGCGTAGCCAGGGCCTCCACAGATACGCAGTATTTT. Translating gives CASSVARASTDTQYF. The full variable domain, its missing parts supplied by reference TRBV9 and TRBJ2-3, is DSGVTQTPKHLITATGQRVTLRCSPRSGDLSVYWYQQSLDQGLQFLIQYYNGEERAKGNILERFSAQQFPDLHSELNLSSLELGDSALYFCASSVARASTDTQYFGPGTRLTVL.

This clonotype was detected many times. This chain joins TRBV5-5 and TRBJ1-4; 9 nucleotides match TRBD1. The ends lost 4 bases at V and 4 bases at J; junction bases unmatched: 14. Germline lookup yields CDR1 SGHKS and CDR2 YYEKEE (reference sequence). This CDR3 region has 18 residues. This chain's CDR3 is CASSAINRDRVINEKLFF. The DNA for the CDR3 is TGTGCCAGCAGCGCCATAAACCGGGACAGGGTTATTAATGAAAAACTGTTTTTT.

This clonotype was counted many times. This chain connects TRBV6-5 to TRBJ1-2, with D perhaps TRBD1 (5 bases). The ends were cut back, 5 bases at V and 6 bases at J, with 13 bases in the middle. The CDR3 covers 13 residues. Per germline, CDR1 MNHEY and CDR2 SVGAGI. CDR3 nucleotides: TGTGCCAGCAGTCCCCGGGGGAGGAATGGCTACACCTTC. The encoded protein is CASSPRGRNGYTF.